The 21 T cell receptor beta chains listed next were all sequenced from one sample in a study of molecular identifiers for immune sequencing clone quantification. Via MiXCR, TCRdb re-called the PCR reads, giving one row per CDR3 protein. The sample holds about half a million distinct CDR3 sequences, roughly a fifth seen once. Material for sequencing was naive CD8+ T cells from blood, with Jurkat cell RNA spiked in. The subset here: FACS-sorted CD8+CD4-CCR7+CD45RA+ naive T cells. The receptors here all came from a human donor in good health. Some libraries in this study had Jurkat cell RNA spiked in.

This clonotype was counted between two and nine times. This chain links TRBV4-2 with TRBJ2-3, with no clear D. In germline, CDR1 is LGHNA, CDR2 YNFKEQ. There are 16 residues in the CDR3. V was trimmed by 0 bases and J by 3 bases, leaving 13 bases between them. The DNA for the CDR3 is TGTGCCAGCAGCCAAGATTCAGCCCTAGGGACAGATACGCAGTATTTT. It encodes CASSQDSALGTDTQYF.

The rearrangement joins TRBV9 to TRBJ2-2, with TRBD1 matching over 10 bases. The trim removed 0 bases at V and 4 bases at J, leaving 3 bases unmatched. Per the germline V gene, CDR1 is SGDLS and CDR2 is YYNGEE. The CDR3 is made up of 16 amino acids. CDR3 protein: CASSVGGTGVTGELFF. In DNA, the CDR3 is TGTGCCAGCAGCGTAGGTGGGACAGGGGTCACCGGGGAGCTGTTTTTT.

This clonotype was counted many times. The DNA of the CDR3 is TGTGCCAGCAGTCAAGGGAATGCGCAGTATTTT. Translating it yields CASSQGNAQYF. The chain uses TRBV28 and TRBJ2-3; D unclear. Germline V gene data show CDR1 as MDHEN and CDR2 as SYDVKM. The CDR3 is 11 residues long. V was shortened by 5 bases and J by 10 bases, with 10 bases between the two germline ends.

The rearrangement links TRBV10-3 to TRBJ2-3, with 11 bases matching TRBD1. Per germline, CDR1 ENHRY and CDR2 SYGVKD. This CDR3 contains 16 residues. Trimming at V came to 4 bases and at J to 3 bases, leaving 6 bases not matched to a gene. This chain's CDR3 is CAISGGQGARTDTQYF. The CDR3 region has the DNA TGTGCCATCAGTGGAGGACAGGGGGCGAGGACAGATACGCAGTATTTT.

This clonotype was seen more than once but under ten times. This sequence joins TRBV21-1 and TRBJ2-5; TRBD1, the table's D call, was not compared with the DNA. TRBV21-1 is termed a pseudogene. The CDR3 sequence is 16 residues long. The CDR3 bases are TGTGCCAGCAGCATTACCACGGGACACCACCAAGAGACCCAGTACTTC. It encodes CASSITTGHHQETQYF.

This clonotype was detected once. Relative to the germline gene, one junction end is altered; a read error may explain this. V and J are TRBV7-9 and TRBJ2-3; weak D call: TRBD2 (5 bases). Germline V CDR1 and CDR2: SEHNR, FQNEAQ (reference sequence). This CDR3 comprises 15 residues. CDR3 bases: TGTGCCATCAGCTCGACTACCGGGGGCACAGATACGCAGTATTTT. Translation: CAISSTTGGTDTQYF.

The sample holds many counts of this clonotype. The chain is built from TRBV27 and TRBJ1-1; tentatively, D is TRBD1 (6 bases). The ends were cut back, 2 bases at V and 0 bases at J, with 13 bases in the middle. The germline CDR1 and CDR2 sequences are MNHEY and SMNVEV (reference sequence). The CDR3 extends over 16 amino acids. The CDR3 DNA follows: TGTGCCAGCAGTTTAACGGGGGCGGCCATGAACACTGAAGCTTTCTTT. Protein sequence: CASSLTGAAMNTEAFF.

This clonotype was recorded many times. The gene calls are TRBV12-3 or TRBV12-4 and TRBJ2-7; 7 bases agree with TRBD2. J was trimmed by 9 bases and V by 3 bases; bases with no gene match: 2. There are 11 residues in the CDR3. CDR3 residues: CASSFGRGQYF. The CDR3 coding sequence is TGTGCCAGCAGTTTTGGGAGGGGGCAGTACTTC.

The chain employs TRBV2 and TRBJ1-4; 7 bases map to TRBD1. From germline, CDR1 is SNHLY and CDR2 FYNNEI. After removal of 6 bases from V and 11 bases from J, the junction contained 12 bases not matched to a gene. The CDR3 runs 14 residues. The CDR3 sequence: CASSNGQALIKLFF. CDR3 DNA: TGTGCCAGCAGCAATGGACAGGCGCTTATTAAACTGTTTTTT.

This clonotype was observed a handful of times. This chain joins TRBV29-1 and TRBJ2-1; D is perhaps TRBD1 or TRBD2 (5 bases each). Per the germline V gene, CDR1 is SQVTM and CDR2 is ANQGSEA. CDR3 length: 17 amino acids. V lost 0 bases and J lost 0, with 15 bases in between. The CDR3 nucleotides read TGCAGCGTTGAAGAAGGTGGGGGTGGAAACTCCTACAATGAGCAGTTCTTC. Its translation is CSVEEGGGGNSYNEQFF.

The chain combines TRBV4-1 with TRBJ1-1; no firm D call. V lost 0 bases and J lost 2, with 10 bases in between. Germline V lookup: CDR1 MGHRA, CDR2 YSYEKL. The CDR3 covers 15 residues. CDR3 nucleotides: TGCGCCAGCAGCCAAGACTCAGGAGTAAACACTGAAGCTTTCTTT. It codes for CASSQDSGVNTEAFF.

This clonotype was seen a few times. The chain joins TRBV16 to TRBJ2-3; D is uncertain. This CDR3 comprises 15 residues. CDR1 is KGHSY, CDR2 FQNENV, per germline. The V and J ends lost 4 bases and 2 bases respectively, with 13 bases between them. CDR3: CASSPGSTTTDTQYF. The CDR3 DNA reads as TGTGCCAGCAGCCCCGGGTCCACGACCACAGATACGCAGTATTTT.

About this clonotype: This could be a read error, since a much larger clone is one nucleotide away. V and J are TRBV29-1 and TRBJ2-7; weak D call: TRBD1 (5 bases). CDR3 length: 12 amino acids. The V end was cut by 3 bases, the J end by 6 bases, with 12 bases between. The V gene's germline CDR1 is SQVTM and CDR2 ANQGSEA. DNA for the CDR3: TGCAGCGTTGACCTCGCAGGGTCCGAGCAGTACTTC. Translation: CSVDLAGSEQYF.

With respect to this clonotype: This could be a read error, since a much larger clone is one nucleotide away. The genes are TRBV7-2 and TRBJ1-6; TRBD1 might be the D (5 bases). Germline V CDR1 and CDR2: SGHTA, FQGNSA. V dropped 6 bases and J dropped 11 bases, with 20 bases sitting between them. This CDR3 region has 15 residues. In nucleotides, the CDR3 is TGTGCCAGCAGAACCGACGGGGGTGGGAATCCACCCCTCCACTTT. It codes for CASRTDGGGNPPLHF.

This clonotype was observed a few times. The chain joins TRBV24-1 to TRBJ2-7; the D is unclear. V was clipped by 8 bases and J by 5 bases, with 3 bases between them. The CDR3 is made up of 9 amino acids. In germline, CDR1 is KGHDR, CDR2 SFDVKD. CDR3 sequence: CATIHEQYF. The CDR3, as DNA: TGTGCCACCATCCACGAGCAGTACTTC.

The CDR3 DNA is TGTGCCTGGGGCACCCGGGACACCCAGGAGAACGAGCAGTACTTC. Protein: CAWGTRDTQENEQYF. The chain recombines TRBV30 with TRBJ2-7; possible D gene TRBD1, 6 bases. Germline V lookup: CDR1 GTSNPN, CDR2 SVGIG (reference sequence). Trimming stripped 5 bases from V and 5 bases from J, with 22 bases between. The CDR3 runs 15 residues.

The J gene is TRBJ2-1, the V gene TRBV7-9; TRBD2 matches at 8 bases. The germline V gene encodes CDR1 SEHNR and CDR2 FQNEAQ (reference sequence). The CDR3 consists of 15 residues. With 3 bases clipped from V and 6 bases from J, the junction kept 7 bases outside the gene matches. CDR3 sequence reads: CASSFQSGSSNEQFF. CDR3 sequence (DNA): TGTGCCAGCAGCTTTCAGAGCGGGAGTAGCAATGAGCAGTTCTTC. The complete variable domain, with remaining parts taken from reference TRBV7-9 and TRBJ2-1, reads DTGVSQNPRHKITKRGQNVTFRCDPISEHNRLYWYRQTLGQGPEFLTYFQNEAQLEKSRLLSDRFSAERPKGSFSTLEIQRTEQGDSAMYLCASSFQSGSSNEQFFGPGTRLTVL.

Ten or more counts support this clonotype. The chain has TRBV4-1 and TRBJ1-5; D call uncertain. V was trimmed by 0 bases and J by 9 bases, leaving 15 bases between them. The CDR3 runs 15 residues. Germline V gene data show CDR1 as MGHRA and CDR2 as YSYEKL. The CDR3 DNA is TGCGCCAGCAGCCAAGATCCCGGGCTGAGGTGGCCCCAGCATTTT. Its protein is CASSQDPGLRWPQHF.

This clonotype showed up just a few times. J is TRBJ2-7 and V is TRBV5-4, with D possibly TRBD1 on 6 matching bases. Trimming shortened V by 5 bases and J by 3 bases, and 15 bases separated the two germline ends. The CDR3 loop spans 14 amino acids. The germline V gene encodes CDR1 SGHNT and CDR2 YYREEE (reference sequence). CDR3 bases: TGTGCCAGCAGTTACCGGGACAATATCTACGAGCAGTACTTC. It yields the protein CASSYRDNIYEQYF.

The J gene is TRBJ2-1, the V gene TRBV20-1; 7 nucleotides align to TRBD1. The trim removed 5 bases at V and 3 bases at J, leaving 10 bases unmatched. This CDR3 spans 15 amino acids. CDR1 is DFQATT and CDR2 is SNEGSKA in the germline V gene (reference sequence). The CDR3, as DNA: TGCAGTGCTTCAATACCGGGACAGATCTACAATGAGCAGTTCTTC. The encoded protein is CSASIPGQIYNEQFF.

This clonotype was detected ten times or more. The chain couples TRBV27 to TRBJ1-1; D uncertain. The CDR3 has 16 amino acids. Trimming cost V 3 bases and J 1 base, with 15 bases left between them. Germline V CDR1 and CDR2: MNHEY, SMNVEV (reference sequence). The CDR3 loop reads CASSFYPGLTNTEAFF. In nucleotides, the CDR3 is TGTGCCAGCAGTTTCTATCCAGGACTGACGAACACTGAAGCTTTCTTT.